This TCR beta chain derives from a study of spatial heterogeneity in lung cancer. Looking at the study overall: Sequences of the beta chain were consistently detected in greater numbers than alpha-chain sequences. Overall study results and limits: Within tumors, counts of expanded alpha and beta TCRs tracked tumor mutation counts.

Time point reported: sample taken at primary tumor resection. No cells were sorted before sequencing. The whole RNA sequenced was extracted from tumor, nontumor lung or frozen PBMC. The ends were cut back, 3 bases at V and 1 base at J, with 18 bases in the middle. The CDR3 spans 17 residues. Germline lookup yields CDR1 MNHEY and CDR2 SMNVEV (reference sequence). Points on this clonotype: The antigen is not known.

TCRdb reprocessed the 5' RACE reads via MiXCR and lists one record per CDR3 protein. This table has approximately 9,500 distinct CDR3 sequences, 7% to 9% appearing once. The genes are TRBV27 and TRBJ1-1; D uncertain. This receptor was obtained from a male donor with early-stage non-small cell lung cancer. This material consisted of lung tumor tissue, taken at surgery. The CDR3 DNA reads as TGTGCCAGCAGTTTTACCCCGGGATGGGGAGAGAACACTGAAGCTTTCTTT. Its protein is CASSFTPGWGENTEAFF.